The text below deals with one TCR beta chain. Its specificity is unknown. The CDR3 totals 17 residues. Per the germline V gene, CDR1 is SGHTA and CDR2 is FQGNSA. J gave up 5 bases and V 1 base, and 10 bases lay outside the gene matches. It was healthy bone marrow donors who served as donors. These data are taken from a study of cytomegalovirus exposure and HLA in healthy donors. Findings and caveats of the study: A later analysis showed HLA-associated TCR beta chains outstripping equally common others in clonal expansion.

The PCR ran on 60 Vbeta and 13 Jbeta primers. Authors' analysis steps: It was a later analysis that counted tens of millions of unique TCR beta chains, of which 9.5 million to 14 million were shared. Clones were sequenced by immunoSEQ multiplex PCR, and TCRdb holds only the in-frame ones, with some missing. The V and J calls and clone size were taken over from that table, and D and trimming were inferred from the DNA. The sample lists roughly 130,000 clones; about 61% were seen once. Input material: PBMCs. The gene calls are TRBV7-2 and TRBJ2-3; 9 bases align to TRBD2. This sequence originates from a male donor in good health and CMV-seronegative. The chain's CDR3 is CASSLGGGAPTRDTQYF. In DNA form, the CDR3 reads TGTGCCAGCAGCTTAGGCGGGGGGGCCCCCACAAGAGATACGCAGTATTTT.